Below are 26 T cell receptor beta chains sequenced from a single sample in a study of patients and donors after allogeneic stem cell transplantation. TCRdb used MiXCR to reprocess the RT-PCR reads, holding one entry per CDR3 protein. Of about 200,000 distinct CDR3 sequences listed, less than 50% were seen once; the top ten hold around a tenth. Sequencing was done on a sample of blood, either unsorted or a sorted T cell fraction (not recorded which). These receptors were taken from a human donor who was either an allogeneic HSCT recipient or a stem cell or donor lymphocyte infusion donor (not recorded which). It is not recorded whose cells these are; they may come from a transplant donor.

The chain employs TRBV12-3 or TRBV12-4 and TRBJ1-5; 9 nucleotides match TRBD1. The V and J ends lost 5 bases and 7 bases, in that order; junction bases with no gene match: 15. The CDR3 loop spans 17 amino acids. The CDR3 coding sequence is TGTGCCAGCAGTCTTTTCCCGGGACAGGGATCGTACCAGCCCCAGCATTTT. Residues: CASSLFPGQGSYQPQHF.

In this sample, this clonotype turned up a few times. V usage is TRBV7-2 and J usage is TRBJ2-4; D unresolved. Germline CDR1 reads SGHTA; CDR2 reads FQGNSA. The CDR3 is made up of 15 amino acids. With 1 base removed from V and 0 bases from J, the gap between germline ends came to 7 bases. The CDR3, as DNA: TGTGCCAGCAGCTTAGGCCCGATAGCCAAAAACATTCAGTACTTC. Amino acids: CASSLGPIAKNIQYF.

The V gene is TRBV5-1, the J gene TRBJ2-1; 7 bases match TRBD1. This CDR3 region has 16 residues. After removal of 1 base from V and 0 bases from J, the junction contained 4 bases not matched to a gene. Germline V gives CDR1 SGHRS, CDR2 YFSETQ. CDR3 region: CASSLRGGTSYNEQFF. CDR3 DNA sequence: TGCGCCAGCAGCTTGAGAGGGGGCACCTCCTACAATGAGCAGTTCTTC.

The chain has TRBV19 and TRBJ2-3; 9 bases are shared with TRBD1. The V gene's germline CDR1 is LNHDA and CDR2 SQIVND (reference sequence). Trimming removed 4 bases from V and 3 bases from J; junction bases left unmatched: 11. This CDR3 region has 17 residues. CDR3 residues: CASSTGTGTMGTDTQYF. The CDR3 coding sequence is TGTGCCAGTAGTACCGGGACAGGGACAATGGGGACAGATACGCAGTATTTT.

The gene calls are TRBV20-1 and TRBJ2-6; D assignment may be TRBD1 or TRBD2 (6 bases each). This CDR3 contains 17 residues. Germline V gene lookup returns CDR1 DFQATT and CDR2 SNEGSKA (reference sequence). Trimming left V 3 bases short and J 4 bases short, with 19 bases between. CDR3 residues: CSASMGGVSSGANVLTF. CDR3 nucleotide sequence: TGCAGTGCTAGTATGGGGGGCGTCTCCTCCGGGGCCAACGTCCTGACTTTC.

The CDR3 is CASSPGSPSYEQYF. Here the CDR3 DNA reads TGTGCCAGCTCACCAGGCTCGCCTTCCTACGAGCAGTACTTC. V and J are TRBV18 and TRBJ2-7; D is ambiguous. Germline V gene data show CDR1 as KGHSH and CDR2 as LQKENI. The CDR3 spans 14 residues. V lost 2 bases, J lost 1 base, and 9 bases lay in between.

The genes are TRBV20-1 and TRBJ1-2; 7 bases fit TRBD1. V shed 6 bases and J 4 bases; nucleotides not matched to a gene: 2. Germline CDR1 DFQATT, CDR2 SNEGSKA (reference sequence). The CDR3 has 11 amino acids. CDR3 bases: TGCAGTGCCGGGACAGCCTATGGCTACACCTTC. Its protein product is CSAGTAYGYTF.

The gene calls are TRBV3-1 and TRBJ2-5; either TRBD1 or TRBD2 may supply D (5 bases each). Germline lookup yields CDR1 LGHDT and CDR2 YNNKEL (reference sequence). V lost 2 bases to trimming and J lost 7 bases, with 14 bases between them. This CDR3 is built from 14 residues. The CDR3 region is CASSQLGAEGTQYF. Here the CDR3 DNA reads TGTGCCAGCAGCCAATTAGGGGCAGAGGGGACCCAGTACTTC.

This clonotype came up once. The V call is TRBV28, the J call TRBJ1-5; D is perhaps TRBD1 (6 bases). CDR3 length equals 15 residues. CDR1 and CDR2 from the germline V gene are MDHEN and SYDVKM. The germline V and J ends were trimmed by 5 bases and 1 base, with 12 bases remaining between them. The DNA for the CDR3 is TGTGCCAGCAGTGGGCTTGACAGGAGCAATCAGCCCCAGCATTTT. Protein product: CASSGLDRSNQPQHF. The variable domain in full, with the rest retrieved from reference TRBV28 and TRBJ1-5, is DVKVTQSSRYLVKRTGEKVFLECVQDMDHENMFWYRQDPGLGLRLIYFSYDVKMKEKGDIPEGYSVSREKKERFSLILESASTNQTSMYLCASSGLDRSNQPQHFGDGTRLSIL.

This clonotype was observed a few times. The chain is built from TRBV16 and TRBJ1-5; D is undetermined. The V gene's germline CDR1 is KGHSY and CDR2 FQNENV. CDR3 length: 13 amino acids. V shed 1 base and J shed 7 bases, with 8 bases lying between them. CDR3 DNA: TGTGCCAGCAGCCAATTGTTGGTCCAGCCCCAGCATTTT. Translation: CASSQLLVQPQHF.

CDR3 in amino acids: CSAETETNEKLFF. The CDR3 DNA reads as TGCAGTGCCGAGACAGAGACTAATGAAAAACTGTTTTTT. V is TRBV20-1 and J is TRBJ1-4; tentatively, D is TRBD1 (5 bases). This CDR3 contains 13 residues. CDR1 DFQATT and CDR2 SNEGSKA come from the germline V gene (reference sequence). The ends were cut back, 6 bases at V and 2 bases at J, with 10 bases in the middle.

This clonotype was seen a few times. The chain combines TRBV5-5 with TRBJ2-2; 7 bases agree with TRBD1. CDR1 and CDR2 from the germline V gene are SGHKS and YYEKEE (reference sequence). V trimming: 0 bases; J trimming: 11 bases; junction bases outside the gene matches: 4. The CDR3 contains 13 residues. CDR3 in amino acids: CASSLGQGQELFF. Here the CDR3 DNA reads TGTGCCAGCAGCTTGGGACAGGGACAAGAGCTGTTTTTT.

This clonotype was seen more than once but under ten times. In nucleotides, the CDR3 is TGTGCCAGCCGACGCGGGGGCCGGTATGGCTACACCTTC. Translating gives CASRRGGRYGYTF. V gene TRBV25-1 combines with J gene TRBJ1-2, with D possibly being TRBD1 (6 bases). Deletions cut 8 bases from V and 5 bases from J, with 15 bases between. Germline V gives CDR1 MGHDK, CDR2 SYGVNS. The CDR3 runs 13 residues.

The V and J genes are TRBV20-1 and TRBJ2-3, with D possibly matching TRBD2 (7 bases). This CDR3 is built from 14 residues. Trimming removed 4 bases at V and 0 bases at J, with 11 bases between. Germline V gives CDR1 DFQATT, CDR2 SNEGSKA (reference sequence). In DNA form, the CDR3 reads TGCAGTGCTAAACGGGGGGCGAGCACAGATACGCAGTATTTT. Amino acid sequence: CSAKRGASTDTQYF.

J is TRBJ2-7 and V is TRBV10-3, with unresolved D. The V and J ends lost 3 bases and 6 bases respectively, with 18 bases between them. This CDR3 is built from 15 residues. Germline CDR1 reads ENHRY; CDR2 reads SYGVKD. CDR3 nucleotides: TGTGCCATCAGTGACCCGACGGACCTCTCTGGCGAGCAGTACTTC. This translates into CAISDPTDLSGEQYF.

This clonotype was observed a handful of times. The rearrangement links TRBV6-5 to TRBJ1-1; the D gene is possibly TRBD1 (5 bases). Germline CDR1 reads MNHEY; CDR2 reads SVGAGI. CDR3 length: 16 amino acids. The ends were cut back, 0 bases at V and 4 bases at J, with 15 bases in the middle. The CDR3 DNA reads TGTGCCAGCAGTTACTCGATAGGGAGGGGTGGCACTGAAGCTTTCTTT. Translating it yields CASSYSIGRGGTEAFF.

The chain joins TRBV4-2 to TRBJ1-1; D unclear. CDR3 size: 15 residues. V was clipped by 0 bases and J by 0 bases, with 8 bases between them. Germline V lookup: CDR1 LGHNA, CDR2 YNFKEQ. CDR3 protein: CASSQDPVLNTEAFF. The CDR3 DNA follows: TGTGCCAGCAGCCAAGACCCGGTCTTGAACACTGAAGCTTTCTTT.

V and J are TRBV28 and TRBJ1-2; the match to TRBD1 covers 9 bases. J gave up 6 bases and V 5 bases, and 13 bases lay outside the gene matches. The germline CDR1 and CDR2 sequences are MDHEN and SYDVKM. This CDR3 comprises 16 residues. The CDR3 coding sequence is TGTGCCAGCAGTCTACCGACAGGGGGGCACCCGGATGGCTACACCTTC. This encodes CASSLPTGGHPDGYTF.

CDR3 nucleotides: TGCAGCGTTGTTCGGGCTATGAACACTGAAGCTTTCTTT. Translating it yields CSVVRAMNTEAFF. The rearrangement links TRBV29-1 to TRBJ1-1; D call uncertain. CDR1 and CDR2 from the germline V gene are SQVTM and ANQGSEA. This CDR3 has 13 amino acids. V was shortened by 4 bases and J by 0 bases, with 9 bases between the two germline ends. Combining the CDR3 with reference TRBV29-1 and TRBJ1-1 gives the whole variable domain SAVISQKPSRDICQRGTSLTIQCQVDSQVTMMFWYRQQPGQSLTLIATANQGSEATYESGFVIDKFPISRPNLTFSTLTVSNMSPEDSSIYLCSVVRAMNTEAFFGQGTRLTVV.

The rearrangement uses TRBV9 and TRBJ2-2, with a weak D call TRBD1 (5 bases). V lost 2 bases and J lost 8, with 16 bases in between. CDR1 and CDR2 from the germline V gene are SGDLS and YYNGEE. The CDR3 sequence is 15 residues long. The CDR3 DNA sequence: TGTGCCAGCAGCGTTTTGACAGAACCTGCTGGGGAGCTGTTTTTT. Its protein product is CASSVLTEPAGELFF.

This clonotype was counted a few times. CDR3 DNA sequence: TGTGCCAGCAGCTTAGAGATCTTGGGCCTCCCGAACACTGAAGCTTTCTTT. Its translation: CASSLEILGLPNTEAFF. The chain joins TRBV7-8 to TRBJ1-1; D gene ambiguous. Per germline, CDR1 SGHVS and CDR2 FQNEAQ. The CDR3 totals 17 residues. V was cut by 1 base and J by 1 base, with 16 bases left in between. Based on the CDR3 plus reference TRBV7-8 and TRBJ1-1, the full variable domain is GAGVSQSPRYKVAKRGQDVALRCDPISGHVSLFWYQQALGQGPEFLTYFQNEAQLDKSGLPSDRFFAERPEGSVSTLKIQRTQQEDSAVYLCASSLEILGLPNTEAFFGQGTRLTVV.

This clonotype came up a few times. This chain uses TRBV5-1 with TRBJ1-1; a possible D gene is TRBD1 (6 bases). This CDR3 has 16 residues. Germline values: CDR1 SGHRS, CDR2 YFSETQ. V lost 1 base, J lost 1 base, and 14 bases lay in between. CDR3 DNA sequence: TGCGCCAGCAGCTTGAGGGCAGGGGATCGGAACACTGAAGCTTTCTTT. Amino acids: CASSLRAGDRNTEAFF.

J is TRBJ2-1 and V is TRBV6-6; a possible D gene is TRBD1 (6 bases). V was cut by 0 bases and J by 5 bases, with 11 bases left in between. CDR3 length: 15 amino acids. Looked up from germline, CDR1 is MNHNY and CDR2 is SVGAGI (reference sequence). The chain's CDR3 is CASSYSTQGNNEQFF. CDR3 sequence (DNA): TGTGCCAGCAGTTACTCCACTCAGGGGAACAATGAGCAGTTCTTC.

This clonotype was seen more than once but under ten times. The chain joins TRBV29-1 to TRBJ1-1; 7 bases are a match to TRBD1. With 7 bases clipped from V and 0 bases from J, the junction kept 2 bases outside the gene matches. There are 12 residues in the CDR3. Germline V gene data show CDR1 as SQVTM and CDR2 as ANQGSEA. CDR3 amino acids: CSAGTVNTEAFF. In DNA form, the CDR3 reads TGCAGCGCCGGGACAGTGAACACTGAAGCTTTCTTT.

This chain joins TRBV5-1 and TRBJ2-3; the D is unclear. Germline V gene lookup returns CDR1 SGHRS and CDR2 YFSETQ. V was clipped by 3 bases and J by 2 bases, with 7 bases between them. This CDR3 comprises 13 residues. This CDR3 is CASSSSFTDTQYF. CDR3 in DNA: TGCGCCAGCAGCTCGTCATTCACAGATACGCAGTATTTT.

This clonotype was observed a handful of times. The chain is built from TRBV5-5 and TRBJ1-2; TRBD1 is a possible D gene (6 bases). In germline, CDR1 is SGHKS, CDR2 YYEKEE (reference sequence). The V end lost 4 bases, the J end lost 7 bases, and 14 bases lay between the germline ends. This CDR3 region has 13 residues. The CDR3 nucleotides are TGTGCCAGCAGCGCTACAGGGTTTGCTGGCTACACCTTC. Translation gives CASSATGFAGYTF.